The T cell receptor beta chain under discussion was sequenced for a study of T cells of healthy individuals. This clonotype was detected a few times. Each CDR3 protein is one row after TCRdb ran MiXCR on the 5' RACE reads. The repertoire holds about 96,000 distinct CDR3 sequences, approximately 15% seen once, with roughly 6.2% in the top ten. This TCR came from a human donor in good health.

The CDR3 DNA sequence: TGTGCCAGCAGCATAGGGGATGGCTACACCTTC. Translated, it gives CASSIGDGYTF. The V and J genes are TRBV6-2 or TRBV6-3 and TRBJ1-2, with TRBD1 as a possible D gene (5 bases). The CDR3 sequence is 11 residues long. Germline values: CDR1 MNHEY, CDR2 SVGEGT. The V gene lost 6 bases and the J gene lost 6 bases, with 8 bases spanning the gap.